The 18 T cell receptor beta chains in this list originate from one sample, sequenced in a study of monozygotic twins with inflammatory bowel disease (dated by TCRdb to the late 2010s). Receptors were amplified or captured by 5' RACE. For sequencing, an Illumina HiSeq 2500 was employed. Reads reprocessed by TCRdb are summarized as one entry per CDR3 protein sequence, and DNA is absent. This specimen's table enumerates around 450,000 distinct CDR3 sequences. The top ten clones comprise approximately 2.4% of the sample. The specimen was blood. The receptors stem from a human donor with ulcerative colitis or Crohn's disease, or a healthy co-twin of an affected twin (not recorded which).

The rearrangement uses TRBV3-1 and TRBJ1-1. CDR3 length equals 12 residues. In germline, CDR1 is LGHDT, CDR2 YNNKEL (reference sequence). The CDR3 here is CASSRSEFEAFF.

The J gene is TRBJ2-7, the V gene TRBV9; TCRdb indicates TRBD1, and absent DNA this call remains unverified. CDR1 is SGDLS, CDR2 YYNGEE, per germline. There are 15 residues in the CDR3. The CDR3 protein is CASSVAGQGRSEQYF.

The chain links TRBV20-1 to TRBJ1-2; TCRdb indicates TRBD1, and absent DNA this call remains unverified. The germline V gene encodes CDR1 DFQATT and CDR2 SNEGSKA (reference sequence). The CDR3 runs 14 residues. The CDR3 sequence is CSARETGNNYGYTF.

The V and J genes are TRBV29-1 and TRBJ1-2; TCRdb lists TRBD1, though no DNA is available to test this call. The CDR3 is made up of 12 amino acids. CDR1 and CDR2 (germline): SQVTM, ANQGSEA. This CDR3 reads CSVWTGDGGYTF.

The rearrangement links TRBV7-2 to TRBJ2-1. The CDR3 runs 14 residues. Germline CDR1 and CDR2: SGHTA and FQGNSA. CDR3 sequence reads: CASSLVTPYNEQFF.

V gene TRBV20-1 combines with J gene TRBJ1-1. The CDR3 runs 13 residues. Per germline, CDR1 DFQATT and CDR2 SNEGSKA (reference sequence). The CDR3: CSATTPANTEAFF.

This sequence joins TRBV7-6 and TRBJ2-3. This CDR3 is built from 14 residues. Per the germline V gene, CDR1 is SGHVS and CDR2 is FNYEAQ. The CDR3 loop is CASSSLLATDTQYF. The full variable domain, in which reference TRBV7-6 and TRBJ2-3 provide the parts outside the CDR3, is GAGVSQSPRYKVTKRGQDVALRCDPISGHVSLYWYRQALGQGPEFLTYFNYEAQQDKSGLPNDRFSAERPEGSISTLTIQRTEQRDSAMYRCASSSLLATDTQYFGPGTRLTVL.

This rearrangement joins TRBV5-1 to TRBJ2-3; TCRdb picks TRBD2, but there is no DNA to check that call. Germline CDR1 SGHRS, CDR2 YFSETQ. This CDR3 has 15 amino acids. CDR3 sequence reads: CASSPRLSGTDTQYF.

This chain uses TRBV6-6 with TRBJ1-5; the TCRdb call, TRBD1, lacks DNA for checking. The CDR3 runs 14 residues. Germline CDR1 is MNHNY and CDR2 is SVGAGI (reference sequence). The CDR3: CASSLGTGIQPQHF.

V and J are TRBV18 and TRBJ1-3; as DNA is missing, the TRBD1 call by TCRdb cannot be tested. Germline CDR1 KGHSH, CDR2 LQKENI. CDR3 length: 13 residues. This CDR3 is CASSPDSKNTIYF.

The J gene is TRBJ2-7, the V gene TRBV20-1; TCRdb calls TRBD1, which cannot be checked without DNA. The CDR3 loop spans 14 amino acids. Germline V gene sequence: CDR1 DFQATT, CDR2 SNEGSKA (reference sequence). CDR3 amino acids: CSALKTGSSYEQYF.

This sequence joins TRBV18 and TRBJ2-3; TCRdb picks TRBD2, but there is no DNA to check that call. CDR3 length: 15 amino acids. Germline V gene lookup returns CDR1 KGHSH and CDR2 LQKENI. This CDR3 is CASSSPGLRTDTQYF.

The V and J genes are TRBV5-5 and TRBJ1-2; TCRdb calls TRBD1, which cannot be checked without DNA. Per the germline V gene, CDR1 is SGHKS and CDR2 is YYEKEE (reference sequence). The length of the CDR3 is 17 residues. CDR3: CASSLAPGQGSLYGYTF.

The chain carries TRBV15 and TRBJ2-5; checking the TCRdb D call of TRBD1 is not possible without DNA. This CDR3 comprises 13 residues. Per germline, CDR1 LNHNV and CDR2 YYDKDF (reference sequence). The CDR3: CATSPQGRETQYF.

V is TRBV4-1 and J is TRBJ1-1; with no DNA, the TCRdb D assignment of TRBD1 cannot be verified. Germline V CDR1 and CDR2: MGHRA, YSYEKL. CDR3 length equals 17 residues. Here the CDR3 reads CASSRSPLRQANTEAFF.

The CDR3 spells CASSPLLGEGYTEAFF. The chain has TRBV7-6 and TRBJ1-1. This CDR3 is built from 16 residues. The germline CDR1 and CDR2 sequences are SGHVS and FNYEAQ.

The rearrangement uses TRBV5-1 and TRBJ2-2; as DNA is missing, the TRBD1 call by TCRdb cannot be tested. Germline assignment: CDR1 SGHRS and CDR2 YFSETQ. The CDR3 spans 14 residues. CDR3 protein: CASSPDRPTGELFF.

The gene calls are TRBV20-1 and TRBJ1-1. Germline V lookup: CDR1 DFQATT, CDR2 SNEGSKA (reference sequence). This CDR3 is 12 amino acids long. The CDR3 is CSARNWTPEAFF.